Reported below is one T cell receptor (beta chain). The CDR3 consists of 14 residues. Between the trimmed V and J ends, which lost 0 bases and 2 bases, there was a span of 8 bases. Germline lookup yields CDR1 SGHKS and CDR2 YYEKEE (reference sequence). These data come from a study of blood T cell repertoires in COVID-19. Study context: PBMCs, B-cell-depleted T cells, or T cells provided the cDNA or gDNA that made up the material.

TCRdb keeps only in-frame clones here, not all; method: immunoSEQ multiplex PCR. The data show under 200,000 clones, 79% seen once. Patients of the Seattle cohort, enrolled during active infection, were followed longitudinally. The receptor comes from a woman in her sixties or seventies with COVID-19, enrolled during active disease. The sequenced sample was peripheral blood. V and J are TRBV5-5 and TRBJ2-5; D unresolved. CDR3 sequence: CASSLGARQETQYF. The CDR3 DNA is TGTGCCAGCAGCTTGGGGGCACGGCAAGAGACCCAGTACTTC.